This passage covers 24 T cell receptor beta chains from one sample sequenced in a study of cytomegalovirus exposure and HLA in healthy donors. Assay: immunoSEQ multiplex PCR; the TCRdb copy retains only in-frame clones and omits some. The sample holds approximately 73,000 clones; around 96% are singletons and the top ten take over 3%. Sequencing used PBMCs. The receptor source for this set is a man between 18 and 29 years old in good health and CMV-seronegative.

The chain employs TRBV10-3 and TRBJ1-5; 7 nucleotides match TRBD1. V lost 10 bases to trimming and J lost 5 bases; unmatched junction nucleotides: 8. The CDR3 length is 13 residues. Germline V CDR1 and CDR2: ENHRY, SYGVKD. The CDR3 is CATSGQVDQPQHF. CDR3 coding DNA: TGTGCCACCTCTGGACAGGTCGATCAGCCCCAGCATTTT.

The chain recombines TRBV7-9 with TRBJ2-2; 9 nucleotides line up with TRBD2. J was trimmed by 6 bases and V by 1 base; bases with no gene match: 9. The CDR3 totals 17 residues. Germline CDR1 and CDR2: SEHNR and FQNEAQ (reference sequence). CDR3: CASSLEALAGSPGELFF. The CDR3 DNA reads TGTGCCAGCAGCTTAGAAGCGCTAGCGGGGTCGCCCGGGGAGCTGTTTTTT.

This clone turned up a few times. The J gene is TRBJ2-7, the V gene TRBV6-5; maybe TRBD2 (5 bases). There are 15 residues in the CDR3. V was pared by 6 bases and J by 9 bases, with 24 bases between. Germline-derived CDR1 and CDR2 are MNHEY and SVGAGI. The CDR3 coding sequence is TGTGCCAGCAGAGTAGGAAGAACGACTACCAGTCCGCAGTACTTC. Translation gives CASRVGRTTTSPQYF.

The chain joins TRBV5-8 to TRBJ2-7, with D possibly being TRBD1 (6 bases). The CDR3 is 13 amino acids. Germline CDR1 reads SGHTS; CDR2 reads YDEGEE. The V end was cut by 4 bases, the J end by 2 bases, with 10 bases between. The CDR3 spells CASSRGQPYEQYF. The CDR3 DNA reads TGTGCCAGCAGCCGCGGACAGCCCTACGAGCAGTACTTC. Combining the CDR3 with reference TRBV5-8 and TRBJ2-7 gives the whole variable domain EAGVTQSPTHLIKTRGQQATLRCSPISGHTSVYWYQQALGLGLQFLLWYDEGEERNRGNFPPRFSGRQFPNYSSELNVNALELEDSALYLCASSRGQPYEQYFGPGTRLTVT.

The J gene is TRBJ2-3, the V gene TRBV19, with 10 bases lining up with TRBD2. V gave up 4 bases and J gave up 5 bases; unmatched junction bases: 9. The CDR3 covers 16 residues. CDR1 is LNHDA, CDR2 SQIVND, per germline (reference sequence). CDR3 loop: CASSTKAGGLGDTQYF. The CDR3 DNA is TGTGCCAGTAGTACCAAAGCGGGGGGGCTGGGAGATACGCAGTATTTT. Looking up the rest from reference TRBV19 and TRBJ2-3 gives the full variable domain: DGGITQSPKYLFRKEGQNVTLSCEQNLNHDAMYWYRQDPGQGLRLIYYSQIVNDFQKGDIAEGYSVSREKKESFPLTVTSAQKNPTAFYLCASSTKAGGLGDTQYFGPGTRLTVL.

The V gene is TRBV4-1, the J gene TRBJ1-2; D uncertain. The CDR3 runs 15 residues. CDR1 is MGHRA and CDR2 is YSYEKL in the germline V gene. Deletions cut 0 bases from V and 2 bases from J, with 10 bases between. CDR3 amino acids: CASSQDLTGNYGYTF. The CDR3 DNA is TGCGCCAGCAGCCAAGACCTCACGGGAAACTATGGCTACACCTTC.

The chain employs TRBV5-6 and TRBJ1-2, with a weak D call TRBD1 (5 bases). V was shortened by 3 bases and J by 0 bases, with 18 bases between the two germline ends. CDR1 and CDR2 from the germline V gene are SGHDT and YYEEEE. The CDR3 is made up of 17 amino acids. CDR3 loop: CASSSLGGPTANYGYTF. DNA of the CDR3: TGTGCCAGCAGCTCTCTGGGGGGTCCCACAGCTAACTATGGCTACACCTTC. The full variable domain, in which reference TRBV5-6 and TRBJ1-2 provide the parts outside the CDR3, is DAGVTQSPTHLIKTRGQQVTLRCSPKSGHDTVSWYQQALGQGPQFIFQYYEEEERQRGNFPDRFSGHQFPNYSSELNVNALLLGDSALYLCASSSLGGPTANYGYTFGSGTRLTVV.

V is TRBV10-2 and J is TRBJ1-3; 9 bases align to TRBD1. There are 17 residues in the CDR3. Trimming took 3 bases from V and 2 from J; bases not matched to a gene: 8. In germline, CDR1 is WSHSY, CDR2 SAAADI. The CDR3, as DNA: TGCGCCAGCAGTGAACACATGAACAGGGGGCCTGGAAACACCATATATTTT. Its protein product is CASSEHMNRGPGNTIYF.

The chain employs TRBV7-9 and TRBJ1-1; 9 bases align to TRBD1. This CDR3 has 13 amino acids. Per the germline V gene, CDR1 is SEHNR and CDR2 is FQNEAQ (reference sequence). Trimming at V came to 4 bases and at J to 4 bases, leaving 1 base not matched to a gene. The CDR3 region has the DNA TGTGCCAGCAGCTGGACAGGGGCCACTGAAGCTTTCTTT. Translated, it gives CASSWTGATEAFF.

The rearrangement joins TRBV27 to TRBJ2-7; 8 positions match TRBD1. The V and J ends lost 6 bases and 3 bases, in that order; junction bases with no gene match: 10. CDR1 is MNHEY, CDR2 SMNVEV, per germline (reference sequence). The CDR3 contains 15 residues. The CDR3 region is CASSHPQTGDYEQYF. The CDR3 nucleotides are TGTGCCAGCAGCCACCCCCAGACAGGGGACTACGAGCAGTACTTC.

The rearrangement joins TRBV29-1 to TRBJ2-2; 7 nucleotides agree with TRBD1. J was trimmed by 7 bases and V by 4 bases; bases with no gene match: 9. This CDR3 is built from 14 residues. Germline V CDR1 and CDR2: SQVTM, ANQGSEA. The CDR3 coding sequence is TGCAGCGTTGTCGGGGACAGTAGGGGCGGGGAGCTGTTTTTT. Translating it yields CSVVGDSRGGELFF.

The rearrangement joins TRBV7-6 to TRBJ2-7; tentative D call: TRBD1 (6 bases). The V end was cut by 2 bases, the J end by 0 bases, with 11 bases between. The CDR3 runs 15 residues. Germline V gene sequence: CDR1 SGHVS, CDR2 FNYEAQ. The CDR3 DNA sequence: TGTGCCAGCAGCTTAAGGAAGGACAGCTCCTACGAGCAGTACTTC. Protein product: CASSLRKDSSYEQYF.

This clone was observed a handful of times. This chain joins TRBV28 and TRBJ2-3; 11 bases are a match to TRBD2. Per germline, CDR1 MDHEN and CDR2 SYDVKM. The trim removed 6 bases at V and 2 bases at J, leaving 4 bases unmatched. This CDR3 is 15 amino acids long. CDR3: CASRVAGGPTDTQYF. CDR3 DNA: TGTGCCAGCAGGGTAGCGGGGGGGCCCACAGATACGCAGTATTTT.

The chain recombines TRBV19 with TRBJ2-1, with 9 bases lining up with TRBD1. Germline V gene lookup returns CDR1 LNHDA and CDR2 SQIVND (reference sequence). J was trimmed by 3 bases and V by 10 bases; bases with no gene match: 7. The CDR3 sequence is 14 residues long. CDR3 DNA sequence: TGTGCCACCGCGGAGGGACAGGGCTACAATGAGCAGTTCTTC. Amino acids: CATAEGQGYNEQFF.

The V gene is TRBV5-6, the J gene TRBJ1-1; the D is unclear. The V gene lost 0 bases and the J gene lost 8 bases, with 14 bases spanning the gap. CDR3 size: 14 residues. The V gene's germline CDR1 is SGHDT and CDR2 YYEEEE. CDR3 in amino acids: CASSLEAVASEAFF. CDR3 nucleotides: TGTGCCAGCAGCTTGGAAGCAGTAGCAAGCGAAGCTTTCTTT.

A single count supports this clone. The rearrangement links TRBV7-8 to TRBJ2-1, with TRBD2 identical over 9 bases. This CDR3 comprises 15 residues. Germline V gives CDR1 SGHVS, CDR2 FQNEAQ. V was pared by 1 base and J by 6 bases, with 4 bases of the junction left unmatched. This CDR3 is CASSLVLAGLNEQFF. DNA for the CDR3: TGTGCCAGCAGCTTAGTTCTAGCGGGGCTCAATGAGCAGTTCTTC.

The rearrangement uses TRBV9 and TRBJ2-1; D possibly corresponds to TRBD2 (6 bases). Trimming left V 3 bases short and J 7 bases short, with 17 bases between. Germline-derived CDR1 and CDR2 are SGDLS and YYNGEE. The CDR3 runs to 15 residues. The CDR3 sequence is CASSGAGRVLNEQFF. The CDR3 bases are TGTGCCAGCAGCGGCGCGGGGCGGGTTTTAAATGAGCAGTTCTTC.

The V gene is TRBV7-9, the J gene TRBJ2-2, with 10 bases fitting TRBD2. The V and J ends lost 2 bases and 2 bases, in that order; junction bases with no gene match: 5. Germline CDR1 is SEHNR and CDR2 is FQNEAQ (reference sequence). There are 17 residues in the CDR3. The CDR3 DNA sequence: TGTGCCAGCAGCTTATTGTCTAGCGGGGGAAACACCGGGGAGCTGTTTTTT. Translated: CASSLLSSGGNTGELFF.

A note on this clone: Other DNA sequences in this sample translate to the same CDR3. The genes are TRBV27 and TRBJ2-1; 8 bases fit TRBD1. This CDR3 spans 13 amino acids. CDR1 is MNHEY and CDR2 is SMNVEV in the germline V gene (reference sequence). V shed 6 bases and J 7 bases; nucleotides not matched to a gene: 5. As DNA, the CDR3 is TGTGCCAGCAGGACAGGGGCGGCAAATGAGCAGTTCTTC. Encoded protein: CASRTGAANEQFF.

This clone was seen a single time. The V gene is TRBV7-8, the J gene TRBJ1-1, with D uncertain. With 5 bases removed from V and 1 base from J, the gap between germline ends came to 14 bases. The V gene's germline CDR1 is SGHVS and CDR2 FQNEAQ. The CDR3 has 15 residues. CDR3 sequence reads: CASSPLRSGNTEAFF. The CDR3 DNA is TGTGCCAGCAGCCCCCTCCGATCCGGGAACACTGAAGCTTTCTTT.

The rearrangement uses TRBV2 and TRBJ1-2; 7 nucleotides match TRBD1. Germline CDR1 SNHLY, CDR2 FYNNEI. This CDR3 has 16 residues. The trim removed 5 bases at V and 3 bases at J, leaving 12 bases unmatched. The CDR3 bases are TGTGCCAGCAGTCCCCCCCAGGGGGGCGGCTACTATGGCTACACCTTC. Protein sequence: CASSPPQGGGYYGYTF.

The gene calls are TRBV19 and TRBJ2-5; 9 bases are a match to TRBD1. This CDR3 contains 15 residues. Germline V CDR1 and CDR2: LNHDA, SQIVND (reference sequence). The J segment lost 5 bases and the V segment lost 4 bases, leaving 8 bases of the junction unmatched. The CDR3 region has the DNA TGTGCCAGTAGTACGCTACAGGGGGCGAAGGAGACCCAGTACTTC. Its protein is CASSTLQGAKETQYF.

The V call is TRBV28, the J call TRBJ2-1, with D tentatively TRBD2 (5 bases). This CDR3 is built from 14 residues. Germline V lookup: CDR1 MDHEN, CDR2 SYDVKM. The V end lost 8 bases, the J end lost 9 bases, and 20 bases lay between the germline ends. The CDR3, as DNA: TGTGCCAGCGTGGGTGCAGGCCCGGCGGGTGAGCAGTTCTTC. It encodes CASVGAGPAGEQFF. Using reference TRBV28 and TRBJ2-1 for the parts outside the CDR3, the full variable domain is DVKVTQSSRYLVKRTGEKVFLECVQDMDHENMFWYRQDPGLGLRLIYFSYDVKMKEKGDIPEGYSVSREKKERFSLILESASTNQTSMYLCASVGAGPAGEQFFGPGTRLTVL.

The gene calls are TRBV4-1 and TRBJ2-1, with a tentative D call TRBD2 (6 bases). CDR3 size: 16 residues. The germline V gene encodes CDR1 MGHRA and CDR2 YSYEKL. V lost 0 bases and J lost 4, with 13 bases in between. The CDR3 DNA reads as TGCGCCAGCAGCCAAGATGGCCTAGCGTCGTACAATGAGCAGTTCTTC. This gives the protein CASSQDGLASYNEQFF.